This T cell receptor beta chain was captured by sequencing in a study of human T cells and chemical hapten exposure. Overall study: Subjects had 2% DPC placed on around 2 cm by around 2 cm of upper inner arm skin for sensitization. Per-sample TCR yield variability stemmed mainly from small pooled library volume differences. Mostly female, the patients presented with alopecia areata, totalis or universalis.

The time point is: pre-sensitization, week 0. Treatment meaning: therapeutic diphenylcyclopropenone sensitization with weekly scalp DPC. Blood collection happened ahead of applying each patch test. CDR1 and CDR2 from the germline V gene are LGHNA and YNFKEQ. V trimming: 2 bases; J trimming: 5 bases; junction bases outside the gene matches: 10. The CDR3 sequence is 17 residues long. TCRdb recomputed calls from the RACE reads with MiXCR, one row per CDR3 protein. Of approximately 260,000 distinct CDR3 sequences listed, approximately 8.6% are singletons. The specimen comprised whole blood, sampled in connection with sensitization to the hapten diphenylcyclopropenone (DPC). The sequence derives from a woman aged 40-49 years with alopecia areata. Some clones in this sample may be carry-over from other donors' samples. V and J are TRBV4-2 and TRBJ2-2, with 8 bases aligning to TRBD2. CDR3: CASSQLLSGSRTGELFF. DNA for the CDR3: TGTGCCAGCAGCCAACTCCTCAGCGGGAGCCGGACCGGGGAGCTGTTTTTT.